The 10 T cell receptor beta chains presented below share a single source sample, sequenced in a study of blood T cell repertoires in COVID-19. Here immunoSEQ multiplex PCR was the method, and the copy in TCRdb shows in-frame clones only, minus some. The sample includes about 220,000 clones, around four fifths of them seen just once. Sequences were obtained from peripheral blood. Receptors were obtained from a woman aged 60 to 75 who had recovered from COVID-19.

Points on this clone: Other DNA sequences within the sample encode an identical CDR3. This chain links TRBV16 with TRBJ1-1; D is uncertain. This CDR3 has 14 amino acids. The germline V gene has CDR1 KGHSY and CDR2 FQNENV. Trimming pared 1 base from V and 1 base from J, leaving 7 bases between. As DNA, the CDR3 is TGTGCCAGCAGCCAATTGAGGGAGAACACTGAAGCTTTCTTT. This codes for CASSQLRENTEAFF.

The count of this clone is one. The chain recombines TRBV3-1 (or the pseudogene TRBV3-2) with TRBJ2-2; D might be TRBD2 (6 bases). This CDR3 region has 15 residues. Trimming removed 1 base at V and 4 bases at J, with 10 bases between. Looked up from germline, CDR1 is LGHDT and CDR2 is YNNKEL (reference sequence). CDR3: CASSQGWGVTGELFF. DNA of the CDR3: TGTGCCAGCAGCCAAGGCTGGGGGGTCACCGGGGAGCTGTTTTTT.

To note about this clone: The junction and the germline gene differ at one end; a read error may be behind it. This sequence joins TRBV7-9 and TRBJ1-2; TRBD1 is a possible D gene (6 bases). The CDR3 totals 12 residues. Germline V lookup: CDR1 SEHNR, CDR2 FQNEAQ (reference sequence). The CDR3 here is CASSLVGGEPSF. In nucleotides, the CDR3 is TGTGCCAGCAGCTTAGTAGGGGGGGAACCCTCCTTC.

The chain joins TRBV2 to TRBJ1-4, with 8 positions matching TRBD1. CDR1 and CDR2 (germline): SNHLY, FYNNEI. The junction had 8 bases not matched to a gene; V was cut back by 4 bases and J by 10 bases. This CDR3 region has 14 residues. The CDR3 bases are TGTGCCAGCAGTGGAGACAGGGGACTTGTAAAACTGTTTTTT. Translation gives CASSGDRGLVKLFF.

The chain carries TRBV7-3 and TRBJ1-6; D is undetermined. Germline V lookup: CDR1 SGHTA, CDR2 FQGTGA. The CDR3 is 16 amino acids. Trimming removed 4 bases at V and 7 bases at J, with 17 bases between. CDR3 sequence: CASSSGPYSGNSPLHF. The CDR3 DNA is TGTGCCAGCAGCTCGGGTCCTTACTCGGGGAATTCACCCCTCCACTTT.

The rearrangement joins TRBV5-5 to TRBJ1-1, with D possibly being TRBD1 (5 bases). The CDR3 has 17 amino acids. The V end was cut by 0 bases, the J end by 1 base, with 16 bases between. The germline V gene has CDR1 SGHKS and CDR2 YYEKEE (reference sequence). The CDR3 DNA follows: TGTGCCAGCAGCTTGGCCATTAACAGGTTCACGAACACTGAAGCTTTCTTT. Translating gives CASSLAINRFTNTEAFF.

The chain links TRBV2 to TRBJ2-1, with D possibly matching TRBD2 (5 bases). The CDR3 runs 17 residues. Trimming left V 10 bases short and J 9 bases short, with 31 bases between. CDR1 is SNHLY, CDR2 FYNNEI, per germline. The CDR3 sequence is CATSSSRSPVTATEQFF. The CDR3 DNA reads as TGTGCCACTAGCTCTTCAAGGAGTCCTGTTACCGCTACTGAGCAGTTCTTC.

CDR3 coding DNA: TGTGCCAGCAGCGTACCAGCCCGGGGTGATACGCAGTATTTT. Encoded protein: CASSVPARGDTQYF. This chain joins TRBV11-2 and TRBJ2-3; D may be TRBD2 (5 bases). CDR1 and CDR2 (germline): SGHAT, FQNNGV. This CDR3 spans 14 amino acids. V dropped 5 bases and J dropped 6 bases, with 15 bases sitting between them.

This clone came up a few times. The CDR3, as DNA: TGTGCCAGCAGTCAGGGGCCCGCCTACGAGCAGTACTTC. It is translated as CASSQGPAYEQYF. The rearrangement uses TRBV6-5 and TRBJ2-7, with D possibly being TRBD1 (6 bases). CDR1 MNHEY and CDR2 SVGAGI come from the germline V gene. CDR3 size: 13 residues. Trimming shortened V by 5 bases and J by 2 bases, and 10 bases separated the two germline ends.

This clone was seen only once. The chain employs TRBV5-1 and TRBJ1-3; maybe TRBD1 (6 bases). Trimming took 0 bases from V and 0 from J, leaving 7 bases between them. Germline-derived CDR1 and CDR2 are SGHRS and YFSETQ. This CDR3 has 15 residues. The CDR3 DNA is TGCGCCAGCAGCTTGGGGGGGCTCTCTGGAAACACCATATATTTT. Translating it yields CASSLGGLSGNTIYF.